This record concerns one TCR beta chain sequence. Its matching antigen is unknown. Germline CDR1 reads KGHSH; CDR2 reads LQKENI. CDR3 length: 14 amino acids. Deletions cut 3 bases from V and 0 bases from J, with 9 bases between. These data originate in a study of cytomegalovirus exposure and HLA in healthy donors. Findings of the study overall: The classifier, whose performance was assessed in both the original and validation cohorts, reportedly diagnosed cytomegalovirus status with high specificity and sensitivity.

Some clones are missing from TCRdb's copy, which holds only in-frame ones; the method was immunoSEQ multiplex PCR. In the table there are over 60,000 clones, around 96% of which are singletons. The gene calls are TRBV18 and TRBJ2-7; perhaps TRBD1 as D (6 bases). Sequenced input: PBMCs. The TCR sequence derives from a man between 18 and 29 years old in good health and CMV-seronegative. The CDR3 nucleotides read TGTGCCAGCTCACCGGGGGACACCTCCTACGAGCAGTACTTC. Protein sequence: CASSPGDTSYEQYF.